These 14 T cell receptor beta chains were all obtained from the same sample, sequenced in a study of cytomegalovirus exposure and HLA in healthy donors. The PCR used 60 Vbeta and 13 Jbeta primers. Libraries were prepared by immunoSEQ multiplex PCR; TCRdb keeps only in-frame clonotypes and omits some of them. This table holds 160,000 or so clones, approximately 88% found once. Source material: PBMCs. These TCRs come from a young man in good health and CMV-seronegative.

The chain recombines TRBV11-1 with TRBJ2-1, with TRBD1 matching over 7 bases. The CDR3 contains 15 residues. Germline-derived CDR1 and CDR2 are SGHAT and FQDESV (reference sequence). V was clipped by 3 bases and J by 4 bases; unmatched bases: 6. The CDR3 nucleotides are TGTGCCAGCAGCTTCTGGGACAGAGAATACAATGAGCAGTTCTTC. It is translated as CASSFWDREYNEQFF.

This clone was counted a single time. The chain couples TRBV7-2 to TRBJ2-5, with D perhaps TRBD2 (6 bases). The ends were cut back, 5 bases at V and 2 bases at J, with 12 bases in the middle. The V gene's germline CDR1 is SGHTA and CDR2 FQGNSA. The CDR3 sequence is 14 residues long. The CDR3 loop is CASSLGGWQETQYF. CDR3 in DNA: TGTGCCAGCAGCCTAGGAGGGTGGCAAGAGACCCAGTACTTC.

V is TRBV6-5 and J is TRBJ2-1; TRBD2 agrees at 7 bases. V lost 10 bases to trimming and J lost 5 bases; unmatched junction nucleotides: 14. The germline V gene has CDR1 MNHEY and CDR2 SVGAGI. The CDR3 is 15 amino acids. CDR3 loop: CATLRSGTINNEQFF. In DNA form, the CDR3 reads TGTGCCACGTTACGATCGGGGACTATAAACAATGAGCAGTTCTTC.

J is TRBJ2-2 and V is TRBV15; TRBD1 agrees at 10 bases. V was pared by 7 bases and J by 4 bases, with 9 bases of the junction left unmatched. Germline V gives CDR1 LNHNV, CDR2 YYDKDF (reference sequence). This CDR3 spans 16 amino acids. This chain's CDR3 is CATNKDGQGGTGELFF. CDR3 nucleotides: TGTGCCACCAACAAAGATGGACAGGGGGGCACCGGGGAGCTGTTTTTT. Based on the CDR3 plus reference TRBV15 and TRBJ2-2, the full variable domain is DAMVIQNPRYQVTQFGKPVTLSCSQTLNHNVMYWYQQKSSQAPKLLFHYYDKDFNNEADTPDNFQSRRPNTSFCFLDIRSPGLGDTAMYLCATNKDGQGGTGELFFGEGSRLTVL.

The chain links TRBV7-2 to TRBJ1-2; a possible D gene is TRBD1 (6 bases). Germline V gives CDR1 SGHTA, CDR2 FQGNSA. The CDR3 consists of 16 residues. V lost 2 bases, J lost 7 bases, and 20 bases lay in between. The CDR3 DNA reads TGTGCCAGCAGCTTACTCCCGGGACACCAGTCGGGTGGCTACACCTTC. Amino acid sequence: CASSLLPGHQSGGYTF.

The chain couples TRBV11-2 to TRBJ1-2, with 11 bases fitting TRBD1. The CDR3 has 16 residues. J lost 4 bases, V lost 1 base, and 5 bases had no gene match. Germline CDR1 is SGHAT and CDR2 is FQNNGV. The CDR3 DNA follows: TGTGCCAGCAGCTTAGTCTCCGGGACAGGGGGCTATGGCTACACCTTC. This encodes CASSLVSGTGGYGYTF.

V is TRBV6-1 and J is TRBJ1-1, with D unclear. The V gene lost 5 bases and the J gene lost 1 base, with 8 bases spanning the gap. CDR1 and CDR2 (germline): MNHNS, SASEGT. The CDR3 covers 13 residues. The DNA of the CDR3 is TGTGCCAGCAGTACTCAGGAGAACACTGAAGCTTTCTTT. Translation gives CASSTQENTEAFF.

Comment on this clone: Mismatch with germline at one junction end may stem from a read error. The CDR3 here is CASSPGGGESQKNF. The CDR3 DNA sequence: TGTGCCAGCAGCCCCGGGGGGGGCGAATCCCAAAAGAACTTC. J is TRBJ2-7 and V is TRBV7-9, with TRBD2 matching 8 bases. The CDR3 covers 14 residues. Per the germline V gene, CDR1 is SEHNR and CDR2 is FQNEAQ (reference sequence).

The chain combines TRBV6-1 with TRBJ2-7; D is perhaps TRBD1 (5 bases). Trimming stripped 4 bases from V and 2 bases from J, with 18 bases between. This CDR3 contains 16 residues. From germline, CDR1 is MNHNS and CDR2 SASEGT. CDR3 in amino acids: CASSGTDPGLAYEQYF. DNA for the CDR3: TGTGCCAGCAGTGGAACTGACCCAGGGTTGGCCTACGAGCAGTACTTC.

To note about this clone: The identical CDR3 is also encoded by other nucleotide sequences in the sample. V and J are TRBV5-1 and TRBJ1-2; 7 bases are shared with TRBD1. Germline CDR1 is SGHRS and CDR2 is YFSETQ. V lost 5 bases, J lost 2 bases, and 3 bases stayed unmatched. The CDR3 extends over 13 amino acids. CDR3 in amino acids: CASSPGQNYGYTF. For the CDR3, the DNA is TGCGCCAGCAGTCCGGGACAGAACTATGGCTACACCTTC.

J is TRBJ2-5 and V is TRBV25-1; no definite D call. Germline lookup yields CDR1 MGHDK and CDR2 SYGVNS. Trimming removed 3 bases from V and 5 bases from J, with 7 bases in between. The length of the CDR3 is 12 residues. CDR3 loop: CASSDFLETQYF. CDR3 DNA: TGTGCCAGCAGTGATTTCTTGGAGACCCAGTACTTC. The full variable domain, completed using reference TRBV25-1 and TRBJ2-5, is EADIYQTPRYLVIGTGKKITLECSQTMGHDKMYWYQQDPGMELHLIHYSYGVNSTEKGDLSSESTVSRIRTEHFPLTLESARPSHTSQYLCASSDFLETQYFGPGTRLLVL.

About this clone itself: An end of the junction differs from the germline gene, which may be a read error. The chain carries TRBV19 and TRBJ2-6, with a possible D match to TRBD2 (6 bases). CDR3 length: 16 residues. CDR1 LNHDA and CDR2 SQIVND come from the germline V gene (reference sequence). The CDR3 protein is CTSRPGLLGTANVLTF. CDR3 nucleotide sequence: TGTACCAGTAGGCCGGGACTCCTGGGGACGGCCAACGTCCTGACTTTC. The full variable domain, with the rest looked up from reference TRBV19 and TRBJ2-6, is DGGITQSPKYLFRKEGQNVTLSCEQNLNHDAMYWYRQDPGQGLRLIYYSQIVNDFQKGDIAEGYSVSREKKESFPLTVTSAQKNPTAFYLCTSRPGLLGTANVLTFGAGSRLTVL.

This clone was seen a few times. The chain couples TRBV2 to TRBJ1-5; D ambiguous. The CDR3 extends over 16 amino acids. Germline V gene data show CDR1 as SNHLY and CDR2 as FYNNEI. The V end lost 2 bases, the J end lost 6 bases, and 17 bases lay between the germline ends. Here the CDR3 reads CASSEWVGDWSQPQHF. CDR3 DNA sequence: TGTGCCAGCAGTGAATGGGTGGGAGATTGGAGTCAGCCCCAGCATTTT.

This clone has just one count. This chain joins TRBV29-1 and TRBJ2-5; D possibly corresponds to TRBD2 (5 bases). CDR1 SQVTM and CDR2 ANQGSEA come from the germline V gene. V was clipped by 3 bases and J by 3 bases, with 14 bases between them. The CDR3 covers 14 residues. DNA of the CDR3: TGCAGCGTTGACGGGGTAAATGAGAAAGAGACCCAGTACTTC. The encoded protein is CSVDGVNEKETQYF.